The clone carrying this T cell receptor beta chain was observed a single time. The V gene's germline CDR1 is SGHRS and CDR2 YFSETQ. Trimming took off 3 bases at V and 4 bases at J, with 16 bases between the two ends. The length of the CDR3 is 15 residues. Per the original methods: Counts of nucleated cells, estimated from reference gene primer amplification, were obtained. TCRdb's table, derived via immunoSEQ multiplex PCR, lists solely in-frame clones and lacks some. V and J calls plus clone size are reproduced from that table; the DNA served to infer D and trimming. Here the sample spans 220,000 or so clones, 80% to 95% being singletons. The sample originates from a study of blood T cell repertoires in COVID-19. In the study overall: Whether acute or convalescent, the COVID-19 samples came from the United States, Italy and Spain.

Sequencing used peripheral blood. This TCR was recovered from a man aged 60 to 69 with COVID-19, enrolled during active disease. The chain is built from TRBV5-1 and TRBJ1-2, with D possibly matching TRBD1 (6 bases). Here the CDR3 reads CASSSRSGAGYGYTF. CDR3 DNA: TGCGCCAGCAGCTCTCGGTCAGGGGCCGGCTATGGCTACACCTTC.